This TCR beta chain was documented in a study of Ad26.COV2.S vaccination and SARS-CoV-2 variants. Background on the study: Ad26.COV2.S was injected intramuscularly once or twice, 56 days apart.

To note about this clone: What it binds is unknown.

Generated by immunoSEQ multiplex PCR, the TCRdb table keeps only in-frame clones and is missing some. The sample lists around 300,000 clones, roughly 90% occurring once. Treatment: 15 to 20 received Ad26.COV2.S at low or high dose, single or two shots; 5 received placebo; per-sample allocation not given. On day 63 after the first injection, vaccine and placebo recipients gave samples. In Boston, an adult donor aged 18-55 years took part. The junction had 14 bases not matched to a gene; V was cut back by 5 bases and J by 8 bases. CDR1 is SNHLY and CDR2 is FYNNEI in the germline V gene. The length of the CDR3 is 16 residues. Study outcomes and limitations: Researchers reported similar non-spike TCR breadth in vaccine and placebo recipients.

The chain combines TRBV2 with TRBJ2-1, with 8 nucleotides matching TRBD2. This receptor was taken from a person aged 18-60 years who received the Ad26.COV2.S COVID-19 vaccine or a placebo. The specimen comprised peripheral blood, sampled in a trial of Ad26.COV2.S vaccine versus placebo. For the CDR3, the DNA is TGTGCCAGCAGTCCCCGGGGGGGGCGGACTAGCCATGAGCAGTTCTTC. This encodes CASSPRGGRTSHEQFF. Drawing the rest from reference TRBV2 and TRBJ2-1, the complete variable domain is EPEVTQTPSHQVTQMGQEVILRCVPISNHLYFYWYRQILGQKVEFLVSFYNNEISEKSEIFDDQFSVERPDGSNFTLKIRSTKLEDSAMYFCASSPRGGRTSHEQFFGPGTRLTVL.